This T cell receptor beta chain emerged from a study of shared clonotypes between healthy human individuals. The CDR3 extends over 11 amino acids. Germline loops: CDR1 SQVTM, CDR2 ANQGSEA. Trimming removed 3 bases at V and 1 base at J, with 3 bases between. Produced via immunoSEQ multiplex PCR; TCRdb's table is partial and in-frame only. Of some 380,000 clones in the sample, around 96% were seen once. A single count supports this clone. Its matching antigen is unknown. Study-wide findings and caveats: All-four-donor shared clonotypes had higher generation probabilities than non-shared clonotypes did.

The J gene is TRBJ1-2, the V gene TRBV29-1; D is uncertain. Sequencing was performed on memory CD8+ T cells sorted from blood. The subset denotes: CD45RO+ cells pooled with CCR7-negative TemRA cells. The sequence was collected from a young man in good health. CDR3 residues: CSVDGNYGYTF. The CDR3 DNA sequence: TGCAGCGTTGACGGTAACTATGGCTACACCTTC.